Listed below are T cell receptor beta chains from one sample, sequenced in a study of human T cells and chemical hapten exposure. One entry per CDR3 protein, called by TCRdb with MiXCR from the RACE reads. This sample yields over 300,000 distinct CDR3 sequences, of which 5.1% are seen a single time; just over 2.5% belongs to the top ten. This specimen consisted of whole blood, obtained in connection with sensitization to the hapten diphenylcyclopropenone (DPC). These receptors were taken from a woman aged 50 to 65 with alopecia areata. Some clones in this sample may be carry-over from other donors' samples. Each CDR3 is given with its conserved first and last residue. The order of the fields is CDR3 DNA, CDR3 protein, D gene, V gene, J gene, clone size. The D gene is left open where the match is weak. Some rows mark clone size as missing; the rest say once, few, many or name a class of expanded clone.

CDR3nt: TGTGCCAGCAGCTTGGGGGGACAGGTGAGCACAGATACGCAGTATTTT; CDR3aa: CASSLGGQVSTDTQYF; d_gene: TRBD1; v_gene: TRBV5-4; j_gene: TRBJ2-3; abundance: -
CDR3nt: TGTGCCACCGGGCGTGGCCGGGGCACAGATACGCAGTATTTT; CDR3aa: CATGRGRGTDTQYF; d_gene: -; v_gene: TRBV27; j_gene: TRBJ2-3; abundance: -
CDR3nt: TGTGCCAGCAGCTTGGGACTAGCGGGGAGCTCCTACAATGAGCAGTTCTTC; CDR3aa: CASSLGLAGSSYNEQFF; d_gene: TRBD2; v_gene: TRBV7-3; j_gene: TRBJ2-1; abundance: few
CDR3nt: TGCAGTGCCCGGACTAGCGGAGAGACCCAGTACTTC; CDR3aa: CSARTSGETQYF; d_gene: TRBD2; v_gene: TRBV20-1; j_gene: TRBJ2-5; abundance: many
CDR3nt: TGTGCCAGCAGCCCCCCCCCCGGGACAGCCTACGAGCAGTACTTC; CDR3aa: CASSPPPGTAYEQYF; d_gene: TRBD1; v_gene: TRBV11-2; j_gene: TRBJ2-7; abundance: few
CDR3nt: TGCAGTGCGTCAACAGGGGGCTCTGGAAACACCATATATTTT; CDR3aa: CSASTGGSGNTIYF; d_gene: TRBD1; v_gene: TRBV20-1; j_gene: TRBJ1-3; abundance: few
CDR3nt: TGTGCCAGCAGTTCCGGGGCCCAAGAGACCCAGTACTTC; CDR3aa: CASSSGAQETQYF; d_gene: -; v_gene: TRBV6-6; j_gene: TRBJ2-5; abundance: many
CDR3nt: TGTGCCAGCAGCGGCCGGGACCCAACAGATACGCAGTATTTT; CDR3aa: CASSGRDPTDTQYF; d_gene: -; v_gene: TRBV9; j_gene: TRBJ2-3; abundance: few
CDR3nt: TGTGCCAGCAGCGGACAGCAACATCAGCCCCAGCATTTT; CDR3aa: CASSGQQHQPQHF; d_gene: -; v_gene: TRBV28; j_gene: TRBJ1-5; abundance: -
CDR3nt: TGTGCCAGCAGCGTTGAGAAGGAAGGTCAGCCCCAGCATTTT; CDR3aa: CASSVEKEGQPQHF; d_gene: -; v_gene: TRBV28; j_gene: TRBJ1-5; abundance: -
CDR3nt: TGTGCCAGCAGCTTAGGCTATGGCGGGCCCACTGAAGCTTTCTTT; CDR3aa: CASSLGYGGPTEAFF; d_gene: -; v_gene: TRBV11-2; j_gene: TRBJ1-1; abundance: many
CDR3nt: TGTGCCAGCAGTTCCGGTCGGGAGCAGTTCTTC; CDR3aa: CASSSGREQFF; d_gene: -; v_gene: TRBV27; j_gene: TRBJ2-1; abundance: many
CDR3nt: TGTGCCACCAGTGATTTAGGGGGGTCCGGGGCCAACGTCCTGACTTTC; CDR3aa: CATSDLGGSGANVLTF; d_gene: -; v_gene: TRBV24-1; j_gene: TRBJ2-6; abundance: many
CDR3nt: TGTGCCAGCAGCTTGGGGGGGGTGAGCACAGATACGCAGTATTTT; CDR3aa: CASSLGGVSTDTQYF; d_gene: TRBD2; v_gene: TRBV7-2; j_gene: TRBJ2-3; abundance: many
CDR3nt: TGTGCCTCGAAACCTAGCGACTCCTACAATGAGCAGTTCTTC; CDR3aa: CASKPSDSYNEQFF; d_gene: -; v_gene: TRBV10-3; j_gene: TRBJ2-1; abundance: -
CDR3nt: TGTGCCAGCAGCGAGGGACACTCTAACACTGAAGCTTTCTTT; CDR3aa: CASSEGHSNTEAFF; d_gene: -; v_gene: TRBV7-9; j_gene: TRBJ1-1; abundance: many
CDR3nt: TGTGCCAGCCCTCAGCGGGGCGGCAATCAGCCCCAGCATTTT; CDR3aa: CASPQRGGNQPQHF; d_gene: -; v_gene: TRBV3-1; j_gene: TRBJ1-5; abundance: many
CDR3nt: TGTGCCAGCAGCGAGGGGGGGAGACTCTCTGGAAACACCATATATTTT; CDR3aa: CASSEGGRLSGNTIYF; d_gene: -; v_gene: TRBV7-2; j_gene: TRBJ1-3; abundance: few
CDR3nt: TGTGCCAGCAGCCGGACAGGCGTAGAGACCCAGTACTTC; CDR3aa: CASSRTGVETQYF; d_gene: TRBD1; v_gene: TRBV5-6; j_gene: TRBJ2-5; abundance: many
CDR3nt: TGTGCCAGCAGCTTGGGGACAGGAGCATGGGATGGCTACACCTTC; CDR3aa: CASSLGTGAWDGYTF; d_gene: TRBD1; v_gene: TRBV5-6; j_gene: TRBJ1-2; abundance: few
CDR3nt: TGTGCCAGCAGCTTAGTTTTGACAGCGCGCTCCTACGAGCAGTACTTC; CDR3aa: CASSLVLTARSYEQYF; d_gene: -; v_gene: TRBV11-2; j_gene: TRBJ2-7; abundance: many
CDR3nt: TGTGCCAGCAGTCTTAGGGGCCCACTAAAGGGGAACACTGAAGCTTTCTTT; CDR3aa: CASSLRGPLKGNTEAFF; d_gene: -; v_gene: TRBV7-6; j_gene: TRBJ1-1; abundance: many
CDR3nt: TGTGCCAGCAGCTACGGACTAGCGGGGAGCACAGATACGCAGTATTTT; CDR3aa: CASSYGLAGSTDTQYF; d_gene: TRBD2; v_gene: TRBV7-7; j_gene: TRBJ2-3; abundance: many
CDR3nt: TGTGCCACAAAGGGGGGAGTCAATCAGCCCCAGCATTTT; CDR3aa: CATKGGVNQPQHF; d_gene: -; v_gene: TRBV2; j_gene: TRBJ1-5; abundance: few
CDR3nt: TGTGCCAGCTCACCACCGAGATCTGGGGCCAACGTCCTGACTTTC; CDR3aa: CASSPPRSGANVLTF; d_gene: -; v_gene: TRBV18; j_gene: TRBJ2-6; abundance: few
CDR3nt: TGTGCCAGCAGCCACACGTCTAGCGGGAGTTACGAGCAGTACTTC; CDR3aa: CASSHTSSGSYEQYF; d_gene: TRBD2; v_gene: TRBV3-1; j_gene: TRBJ2-7; abundance: -
CDR3nt: TGTGCCAGCCTTCCTACGAGCACAGATACGCAGTATTTT; CDR3aa: CASLPTSTDTQYF; d_gene: -; v_gene: TRBV2; j_gene: TRBJ2-3; abundance: few
CDR3nt: TGCAGCGCCGGGGACATGTATCAGCCCCAGCATTTT; CDR3aa: CSAGDMYQPQHF; d_gene: -; v_gene: TRBV29-1; j_gene: TRBJ1-5; abundance: many
CDR3nt: TGTGCCAGCAGTTTTTCGGTCTTTCCCCCCTCGGGCTACACCTTC; CDR3aa: CASSFSVFPPSGYTF; d_gene: -; v_gene: TRBV28; j_gene: TRBJ1-2; abundance: -
CDR3nt: TGCGCCAGCAGCTTGGAATATTCGGACCGGCGAGCTTTCTTT; CDR3aa: CASSLEYSDRRAFF; d_gene: -; v_gene: TRBV5-1; j_gene: TRBJ1-1; abundance: -